The 23 T cell receptor beta chains given below trace back to one sample, sequenced in a study of a mutant IDH1 vaccine in newly diagnosed glioma. Time point: baseline, week 1 (first vaccination visit). Treatment given: pre-vaccination baseline after standard-of-care therapy. Profiled with immunoSEQ multiplex PCR; TCRdb holds only in-frame clones, not every one. The repertoire holds tens of thousands of clones, roughly 80% seen once, with about 21% in the top ten. Specimen: PBMCs, collected from a glioma patient treated with radiotherapy, temozolomide or both. The receptors originated from a man under 40 with glioma.

The CDR3 DNA is TGTGCCAGCAGCGTAGGGAGACAGGGGAATTCACCCCTCCACTTT. Encoded protein: CASSVGRQGNSPLHF. The chain uses TRBV9 and TRBJ1-6; 8 bases map to TRBD1. V was pared by 0 bases and J by 7 bases, with 3 bases of the junction left unmatched. Germline lookup yields CDR1 SGDLS and CDR2 YYNGEE. The CDR3 loop spans 15 amino acids.

The sample holds a few counts of this clone. The V and J genes are TRBV27 and TRBJ1-1; 8 bases agree with TRBD1. CDR3 length: 16 amino acids. V lost 5 bases, J lost 1 base, and 9 bases stayed unmatched. The germline CDR1 and CDR2 sequences are MNHEY and SMNVEV (reference sequence). CDR3 nucleotides: TGTGCCAGCAGTCTCTCAGGGGGCGCGACGAACACTGAAGCTTTCTTT. This encodes CASSLSGGATNTEAFF.

V and J are TRBV6-1 and TRBJ2-5, with 8 nucleotides matching TRBD1. CDR3 length: 15 residues. After removal of 6 bases from V and 5 bases from J, the junction contained 11 bases not matched to a gene. Germline CDR1 is MNHNS and CDR2 is SASEGT. The DNA for the CDR3 is TGTGCCAGCAGACCCGGGACAGGTTTTTCGGAGACCCAGTACTTC. This codes for CASRPGTGFSETQYF.

J is TRBJ2-2 and V is TRBV6-1; D perhaps matches TRBD1 (5 bases). The V gene lost 2 bases and the J gene lost 17 bases, with 21 bases spanning the gap. This CDR3 spans 14 amino acids. Germline V lookup: CDR1 MNHNS, CDR2 SASEGT. CDR3: CASSESVKPRGSFF. CDR3 nucleotide sequence: TGTGCCAGCAGTGAATCAGTGAAGCCAAGGGGAAGTTTTTTT.

The CDR3, as DNA: TGCAGCGTTGAAGGACGCCGGGTAACGTACCAAGAGACCCAGTACTTC. Its translation is CSVEGRRVTYQETQYF. J is TRBJ2-5 and V is TRBV29-1; D is ambiguous. The CDR3 covers 16 residues. V was trimmed by 1 base and J by 0 bases, leaving 15 bases between them. Germline V gene lookup returns CDR1 SQVTM and CDR2 ANQGSEA.

This clone has just a few counts. The chain links TRBV7-3 to TRBJ1-1; D gene ambiguous. The CDR3 loop spans 15 amino acids. Trimming stripped 5 bases from V and 1 base from J, with 14 bases between. Germline V gene data show CDR1 as SGHTA and CDR2 as FQGTGA. The CDR3 is CASSNTIAGNTEAFF. DNA for the CDR3: TGTGCCAGCAGCAATACGATCGCGGGGAACACTGAAGCTTTCTTT.

The chain employs TRBV4-1 and TRBJ1-6; D ambiguous. The CDR3 has 15 residues. Germline lookup yields CDR1 MGHRA and CDR2 YSYEKL. V was pared by 4 bases and J by 10 bases, with 17 bases between. The CDR3: CASSRTTEVGSPLHF. The CDR3, as DNA: TGCGCCAGCAGCCGTACGACCGAGGTAGGGTCACCCCTCCACTTT.

V usage is TRBV6-1 and J usage is TRBJ2-3; D is unclear. Trimming stripped 2 bases from V and 6 bases from J, with 12 bases between. The CDR3 has 14 residues. The V gene's germline CDR1 is MNHNS and CDR2 SASEGT. DNA of the CDR3: TGTGCCAGCAGTGAATTAGTTCTGGCGGATACGCAGTATTTT. Translation: CASSELVLADTQYF.

This clone was seen once. The V gene is TRBV19, the J gene TRBJ2-1; maybe TRBD1 (6 bases). V was pared by 3 bases and J by 5 bases, with 14 bases between. CDR3 length: 15 residues. Germline CDR1 is LNHDA and CDR2 is SQIVND (reference sequence). CDR3 coding DNA: TGTGCCAGTAGTATGCACAGGGATACCAACAATGAGCAGTTCTTC. It translates to CASSMHRDTNNEQFF.

There are a few counts of this clone. The chain has TRBV11-3 and TRBJ2-2, with TRBD2 matching over 7 bases. The J segment lost 5 bases and the V segment lost 1 base, leaving 1 base of the junction unmatched. Germline values: CDR1 SGHNT, CDR2 YENEEA. The CDR3 length is 14 residues. DNA for the CDR3: TGTGCCAGCAGCTTAGGCGGGAGTACCGGGGAGCTGTTTTTT. It translates to CASSLGGSTGELFF.

The chain links TRBV14 to TRBJ1-1, with 7 bases matching TRBD1. The trim removed 5 bases at V and 5 bases at J, leaving 5 bases unmatched. The CDR3 totals 13 residues. Germline V CDR1 and CDR2: SGHDN, FVKESK. For the CDR3, the DNA is TGTGCCAGCAGCGCAGGGGGGGCAACTGAAGCTTTCTTT. It translates to CASSAGGATEAFF.

The CDR3: CASSDGTSTGELFF. In DNA, the CDR3 is TGTGCCAGCAGTGACGGGACTAGCACCGGGGAGCTGTTTTTT. The rearrangement links TRBV6-4 to TRBJ2-2, with 8 bases matching TRBD2. V lost 2 bases, J lost 4 bases, and 0 bases stayed unmatched. The CDR3 is 14 amino acids. The germline CDR1 and CDR2 sequences are MRHNA and SNTAGT.

This sequence joins TRBV2 and TRBJ2-1, with a tentative D call TRBD2 (5 bases). V lost 5 bases and J 4 bases, leaving 12 bases between the germline ends. Germline CDR1 is SNHLY and CDR2 is FYNNEI. The CDR3 is made up of 14 amino acids. CDR3: CASSPGMDYNEQFF. The CDR3 bases are TGTGCCAGCAGTCCCGGGATGGATTACAATGAGCAGTTCTTC.

This clone showed up just a few times. The chain links TRBV7-8 to TRBJ1-1; weak D call: TRBD1 (5 bases). The CDR3 has 16 amino acids. Deletions cut 5 bases from V and 5 bases from J, with 21 bases between. The germline CDR1 and CDR2 sequences are SGHVS and FQNEAQ. The CDR3 here is CASSPLREGRGTEAFF. In nucleotides, the CDR3 is TGTGCCAGCAGCCCCCTCAGGGAGGGTCGGGGTACTGAAGCTTTCTTT. The full variable domain, its missing parts supplied by reference TRBV7-8 and TRBJ1-1, is GAGVSQSPRYKVAKRGQDVALRCDPISGHVSLFWYQQALGQGPEFLTYFQNEAQLDKSGLPSDRFFAERPEGSVSTLKIQRTQQEDSAVYLCASSPLREGRGTEAFFGQGTRLTVV.

V is TRBV7-8 and J is TRBJ1-4, with a tentative D call TRBD1 (6 bases). The germline CDR1 and CDR2 sequences are SGHVS and FQNEAQ. The CDR3 contains 15 residues. Trimming removed 4 bases from V and 2 bases from J, with 11 bases in between. The CDR3 DNA reads TGTGCCAGCAGCTCAATTGGGGGCACTAATGAAAAACTGTTTTTT. Its translation: CASSSIGGTNEKLFF.

This clone turned up a few times. The chain carries TRBV7-2 and TRBJ1-1, with D uncertain. CDR1 and CDR2 from the germline V gene are SGHTA and FQGNSA. This CDR3 is built from 13 residues. The ends were cut back, 7 bases at V and 1 base at J, with 10 bases in the middle. CDR3 loop: CASTFVWNTEAFF. The CDR3 bases are TGTGCCAGCACCTTCGTTTGGAACACTGAAGCTTTCTTT. Based on the CDR3 plus reference TRBV7-2 and TRBJ1-1, the full variable domain is GAGVSQSPSNKVTEKGKDVELRCDPISGHTALYWYRQSLGQGLEFLIYFQGNSAPDKSGLPSDRFSAERTGGSVSTLTIQRTQQEDSAVYLCASTFVWNTEAFFGQGTRLTVV.

The rearrangement links TRBV6-5 to TRBJ2-7; TRBD1 aligns across 9 bases. CDR1 MNHEY and CDR2 SVGAGI come from the germline V gene. This CDR3 has 15 residues. With 4 bases clipped from V and 2 bases from J, the junction kept 6 bases outside the gene matches. CDR3: CASSLAGTGPYEQYF. The CDR3 DNA reads TGTGCCAGCAGTTTGGCGGGGACAGGGCCCTACGAGCAGTACTTC.

V and J are TRBV10-3 and TRBJ1-3, with D maybe TRBD1 (5 bases). CDR3 length: 13 residues. The V and J ends lost 4 bases and 4 bases respectively, with 8 bases between them. Germline CDR1 and CDR2: ENHRY and SYGVKD. The CDR3 loop reads CAISGGAGNTIYF. The CDR3 bases are TGTGCCATCAGTGGCGGGGCCGGAAACACCATATATTTT.

CDR3 DNA: TGTGCCAGCAGCGGGGGTCAGTTCTACAATCAGCCCCAGCATTTT. Amino acid sequence: CASSGGQFYNQPQHF. This sequence joins TRBV21-1 and TRBJ1-5. TRBV21-1 is shown as a pseudogene. This CDR3 comprises 15 residues.

CDR3 nucleotide sequence: TGTGCCACTCAATCCTACGAGCAGTACTTC. Translation gives CATQSYEQYF. V usage is TRBV27 and J usage is TRBJ2-7; the D is unclear. CDR1 and CDR2 from the germline V gene are MNHEY and SMNVEV (reference sequence). This CDR3 has 10 residues. V lost 10 bases and J 1 base, leaving 5 bases between the germline ends.

The chain combines TRBV5-6 with TRBJ2-2, with a tentative D call TRBD1 (5 bases). Germline V gives CDR1 SGHDT, CDR2 YYEEEE. The CDR3 is made up of 13 amino acids. The germline V and J ends were trimmed by 3 bases and 7 bases, with 10 bases remaining between them. CDR3 sequence (DNA): TGTGCCAGCAGCTCCCAGGGTAGCGGGGAGCTGTTTTTT. Residues: CASSSQGSGELFF.

V is TRBV30 and J is TRBJ2-6, with 8 nucleotides matching TRBD1. Germline V lookup: CDR1 GTSNPN, CDR2 SVGIG (reference sequence). With V trimmed by 2 bases and J by 3 bases, 3 bases remained unmatched. CDR3 length equals 15 residues. The CDR3 region is CAWSQGAYGANVLTF. The CDR3, as DNA: TGTGCCTGGAGTCAGGGGGCTTATGGGGCCAACGTCCTGACTTTC.

This CDR3 is CASSATLYEQYF. The DNA of the CDR3 is TGTGCCAGCAGTGCAACATTGTACGAGCAGTACTTC. The chain joins TRBV6-1 to TRBJ2-7; unclear D gene. The germline CDR1 and CDR2 sequences are MNHNS and SASEGT. V was trimmed by 4 bases and J by 4 bases, leaving 8 bases between them. The CDR3 contains 12 residues.